This T cell receptor beta chain appears in the sequencing data of a study of early T cells in non-severe SARS-CoV-2 infection. Looking at the study overall: Sequencing was performed on bulk RNA from unsorted whole blood, leaving chains unpaired. General study findings and limits: VDJdb-based matching was biased toward anti-spike CD8 responses and missed private and CD4 specificities.

This CDR3 is built from 16 residues. Germline trimming cut 0 bases from V and 8 bases from J; bases unmatched to any gene: 9. Individual cDNA molecules were tagged with unique molecular identifiers. TCRdb reanalysed the 5' RACE reads using MiXCR and keeps one entry per CDR3 protein. This table has about 71,000 distinct CDR3 sequences, roughly 15% appearing once. Concerning this clonotype itself: Its antigen is currently unknown.

The chain recombines TRBV12-3 or TRBV12-4 with TRBJ1-1; TRBD1 aligns across 10 bases. Sequenced sample: whole blood. This TCR derives from an adult who was a healthcare worker with PCR-confirmed SARS-CoV-2 infection or an uninfected control (not recorded which). The CDR3 DNA sequence: TGTGCCAGCAGTTTAGCGCTTTGGGACAGGGGTGACGAAGCTTTCTTT. Residues: CASSLALWDRGDEAFF.